Presented here are 7 T cell receptor beta chains from one specimen sequenced in a study of blood T cell repertoires in COVID-19. Profiled with immunoSEQ multiplex PCR; TCRdb holds only in-frame clones, not every one. Of about 110,000 clones detected, about 79% appear once; the ten largest clones hold 16%. The sample taken for sequencing was peripheral blood. The receptors were gathered from a woman at least 80 years old with active or convalescent COVID-19.

The chain links TRBV18 to TRBJ1-1; the D gene is possibly TRBD1 (6 bases). Trimming removed 1 base at V and 5 bases at J, with 14 bases between. Germline CDR1 is KGHSH and CDR2 is LQKENI. The CDR3 spans 15 residues. In nucleotides, the CDR3 is TGTGCCAGCTCACCACAACAGGGTTCTGGAACTGAAGCTTTCTTT. This gives the protein CASSPQQGSGTEAFF.

This chain connects TRBV6-6 to TRBJ2-7, with a weak D call TRBD2 (5 bases). This CDR3 is 12 amino acids long. Trimming cost V 5 bases and J 3 bases, with 8 bases left between them. Germline values: CDR1 MNHNY, CDR2 SVGAGI (reference sequence). CDR3 coding DNA: TGTGCCAGCAGTGGCGGAGGCTACGAGCAGTACTTC. Translated, it gives CASSGGGYEQYF.

This rearrangement joins TRBV11-2 to TRBJ2-7; TRBD1 matches 8 bases. The germline gives CDR1 SGHAT, CDR2 FQNNGV. CDR3 length equals 14 residues. Losses at the gene ends were 6 bases for V and 3 bases for J; bases not matched to a gene: 7. CDR3 sequence (DNA): TGTGCCAGCAGTGGAACCGGGACAGGCTACGAGCAGTACTTC. It codes for CASSGTGTGYEQYF.

This clone was seen a handful of times. The rearrangement links TRBV11-2 to TRBJ2-7; 7 bases align to TRBD2. The CDR3 runs 16 residues. Germline-derived CDR1 and CDR2 are SGHAT and FQNNGV. V was pared by 5 bases and J by 5 bases, with 15 bases of the junction left unmatched. CDR3 loop: CASSRVRGGRSHEQYF. Here the CDR3 DNA reads TGTGCCAGCAGCCGGGTTCGGGGAGGGAGGTCCCACGAGCAGTACTTC.

CDR3 nucleotides: TGTGCCAGCAGCGTTCCTAGCGGGAGGGCCGGGGAGACCCAGTACTTC. Translating gives CASSVPSGRAGETQYF. The V call is TRBV9, the J call TRBJ2-5; 12 bases are a match to TRBD2. The CDR3 spans 16 residues. V was clipped by 2 bases and J by 5 bases; unmatched bases: 7. CDR1 is SGDLS and CDR2 is YYNGEE in the germline V gene.

This clone was seen many times. The chain carries TRBV6-2 or TRBV6-3 and TRBJ2-4; weak D call: TRBD2 (6 bases). Germline values: CDR1 MNHEY, CDR2 SVGEGT. Trimming left V 7 bases short and J 9 bases short, with 19 bases between. This CDR3 is 14 amino acids long. CDR3 loop: CASNPVGTYGIQYF. CDR3 sequence (DNA): TGTGCCAGCAACCCGGTCGGGACTTATGGCATTCAGTACTTC.

The chain joins TRBV5-1 to TRBJ2-3, with 10 bases fitting TRBD1. The CDR3 has 18 residues. Trimming took 0 bases from V and 4 from J; bases not matched to a gene: 11. Germline CDR1 reads SGHRS; CDR2 reads YFSETQ. This CDR3 is CASSLGQGAVVGSDTQYF. CDR3 nucleotide sequence: TGCGCCAGCAGCTTGGGACAGGGGGCGGTGGTTGGCTCAGATACGCAGTATTTT. Drawing the rest from reference TRBV5-1 and TRBJ2-3, the complete variable domain is KAGVTQTPRYLIKTRGQQVTLSCSPISGHRSVSWYQQTPGQGLQFLFEYFSETQRNKGNFPGRFSGRQFSNSRSEMNVSTLELGDSALYLCASSLGQGAVVGSDTQYFGPGTRLTVL.